This T cell receptor beta chain was identified during a study of graft-versus-host responses after intestinal transplantation. On the study more broadly: Recipients had transplants, and these were multivisceral, liver-intestinal, or isolated intestinal.

This table comes from immunoSEQ multiplex PCR, and its TCRdb copy is limited to in-frame clones, with some not included. The sample lists around 26,000 clones, roughly 82% seen once, with roughly 1% in the top ten. Study conclusions and caveats: Early HvG declines after transplant were associated with peak circulating GvH clone levels.

Trimming took 0 bases from V and 4 from J, leaving 11 bases between them. Looked up from germline, CDR1 is SGHTS and CDR2 is YDEGEE. CDR3 length equals 14 residues. A few counts support this clone. Its cognate antigen is unknown. The sequence came from a human donor who was the organ donor for an intestinal transplant. V usage is TRBV5-8 and J usage is TRBJ2-7; D is ambiguous. This material consisted of unstimulated CD8+ T cells sorted from spleen or lymph node cells, taken before transplant. In DNA, the CDR3 is TGTGCCAGCAGCTTGGACGTCGTGGGTTACGAGCAGTACTTC. The encoded protein is CASSLDVVGYEQYF.